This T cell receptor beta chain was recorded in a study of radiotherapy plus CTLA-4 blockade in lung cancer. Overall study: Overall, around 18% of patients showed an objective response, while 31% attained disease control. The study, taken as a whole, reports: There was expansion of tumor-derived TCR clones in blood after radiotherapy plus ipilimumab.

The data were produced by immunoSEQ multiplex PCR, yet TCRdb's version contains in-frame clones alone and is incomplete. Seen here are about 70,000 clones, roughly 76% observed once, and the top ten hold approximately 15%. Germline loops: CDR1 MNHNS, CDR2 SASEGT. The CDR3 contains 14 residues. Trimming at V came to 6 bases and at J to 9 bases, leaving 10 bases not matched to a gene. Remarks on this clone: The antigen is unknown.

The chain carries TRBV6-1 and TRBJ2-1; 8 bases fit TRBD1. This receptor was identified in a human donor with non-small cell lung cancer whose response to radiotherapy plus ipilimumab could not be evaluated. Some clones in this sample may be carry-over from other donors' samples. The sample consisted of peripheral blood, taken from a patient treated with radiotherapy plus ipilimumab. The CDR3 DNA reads TGTGCCAGCAGGGTGGACAGGGTTAATGGTGAGCAGTTCTTC. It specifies CASRVDRVNGEQFF.